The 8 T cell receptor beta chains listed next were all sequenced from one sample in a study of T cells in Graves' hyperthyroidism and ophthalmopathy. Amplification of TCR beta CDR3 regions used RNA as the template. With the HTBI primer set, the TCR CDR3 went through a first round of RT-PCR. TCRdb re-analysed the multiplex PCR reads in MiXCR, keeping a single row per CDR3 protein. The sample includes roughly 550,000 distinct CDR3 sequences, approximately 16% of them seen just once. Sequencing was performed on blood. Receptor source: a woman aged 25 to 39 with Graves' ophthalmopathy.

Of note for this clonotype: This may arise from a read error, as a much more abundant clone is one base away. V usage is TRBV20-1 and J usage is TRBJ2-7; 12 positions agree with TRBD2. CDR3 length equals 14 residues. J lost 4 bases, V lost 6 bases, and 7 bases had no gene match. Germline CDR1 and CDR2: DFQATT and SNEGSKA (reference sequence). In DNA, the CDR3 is TGCAGTGCGAGAAGACTAGCGGGAGCTTACGAGCAGTACTTC. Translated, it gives CSARRLAGAYEQYF.

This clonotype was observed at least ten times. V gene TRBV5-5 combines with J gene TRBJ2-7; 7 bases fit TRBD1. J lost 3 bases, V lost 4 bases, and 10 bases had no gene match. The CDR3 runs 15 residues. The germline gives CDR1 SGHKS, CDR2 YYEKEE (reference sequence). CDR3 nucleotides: TGTGCCAGCAGCCTAGGACAGTCAGGGGGCTACGAGCAGTACTTC. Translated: CASSLGQSGGYEQYF.

Here the CDR3 reads CASSASIYNEQFF. CDR3 coding DNA: TGTGCCAGCAGCGCCAGCATCTACAATGAGCAGTTCTTC. The V gene is TRBV11-2, the J gene TRBJ2-1; D uncertain. CDR1 and CDR2 (germline): SGHAT, FQNNGV. V was trimmed by 5 bases and J by 3 bases, leaving 8 bases between them. The CDR3 length is 13 residues.

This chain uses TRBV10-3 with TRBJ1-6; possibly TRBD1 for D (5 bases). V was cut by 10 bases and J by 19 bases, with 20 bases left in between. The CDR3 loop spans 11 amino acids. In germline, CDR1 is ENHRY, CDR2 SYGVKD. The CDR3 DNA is TGTGCCAGGGGTTGGTCGGGACGAGCTCACTTT. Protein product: CARGWSGRAHF.

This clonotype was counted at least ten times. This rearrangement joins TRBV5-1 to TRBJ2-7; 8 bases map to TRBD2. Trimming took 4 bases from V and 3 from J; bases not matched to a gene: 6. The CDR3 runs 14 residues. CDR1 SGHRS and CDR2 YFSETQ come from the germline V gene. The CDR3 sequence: CASSQEAGVYEQYF. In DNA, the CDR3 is TGCGCCAGCAGCCAGGAAGCGGGAGTCTACGAGCAGTACTTC. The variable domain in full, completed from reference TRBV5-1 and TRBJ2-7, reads KAGVTQTPRYLIKTRGQQVTLSCSPISGHRSVSWYQQTPGQGLQFLFEYFSETQRNKGNFPGRFSGRQFSNSRSEMNVSTLELGDSALYLCASSQEAGVYEQYFGPGTRLTVT.

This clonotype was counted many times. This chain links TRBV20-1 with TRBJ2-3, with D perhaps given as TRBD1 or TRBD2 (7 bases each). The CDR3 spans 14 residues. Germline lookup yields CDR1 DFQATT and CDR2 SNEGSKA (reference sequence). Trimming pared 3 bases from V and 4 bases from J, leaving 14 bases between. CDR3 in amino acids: CSARGGGKSDTQYF. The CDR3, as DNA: TGCAGTGCTAGGGGAGGGGGCAAATCAGATACGCAGTATTTT.

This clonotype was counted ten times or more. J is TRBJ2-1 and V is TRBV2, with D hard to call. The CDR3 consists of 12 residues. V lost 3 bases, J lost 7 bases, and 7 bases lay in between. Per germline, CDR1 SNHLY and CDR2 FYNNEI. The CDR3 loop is CASSEGKNEQFF. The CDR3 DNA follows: TGTGCCAGCAGTGAGGGTAAGAATGAGCAGTTCTTC.

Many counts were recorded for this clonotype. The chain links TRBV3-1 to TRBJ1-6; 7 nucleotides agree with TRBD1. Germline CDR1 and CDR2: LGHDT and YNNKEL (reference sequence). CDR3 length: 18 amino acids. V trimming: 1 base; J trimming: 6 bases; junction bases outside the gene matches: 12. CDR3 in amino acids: CASSQVPPQGVGNSPLHF. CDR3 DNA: TGTGCCAGCAGCCAAGTCCCACCCCAGGGGGTTGGTAATTCACCCCTCCACTTT.